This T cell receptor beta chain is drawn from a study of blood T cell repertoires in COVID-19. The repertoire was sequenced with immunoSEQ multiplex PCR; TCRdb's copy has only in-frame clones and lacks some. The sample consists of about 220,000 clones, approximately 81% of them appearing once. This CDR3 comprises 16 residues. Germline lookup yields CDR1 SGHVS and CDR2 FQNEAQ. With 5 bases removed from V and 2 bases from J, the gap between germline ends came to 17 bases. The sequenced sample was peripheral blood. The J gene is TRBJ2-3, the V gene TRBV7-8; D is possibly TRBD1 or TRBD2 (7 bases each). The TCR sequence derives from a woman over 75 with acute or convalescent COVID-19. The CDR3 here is CASSRGGGGPTDTQYF. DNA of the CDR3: TGTGCCAGCAGCCGAGGGGGCGGGGGCCCCACAGATACGCAGTATTTT.